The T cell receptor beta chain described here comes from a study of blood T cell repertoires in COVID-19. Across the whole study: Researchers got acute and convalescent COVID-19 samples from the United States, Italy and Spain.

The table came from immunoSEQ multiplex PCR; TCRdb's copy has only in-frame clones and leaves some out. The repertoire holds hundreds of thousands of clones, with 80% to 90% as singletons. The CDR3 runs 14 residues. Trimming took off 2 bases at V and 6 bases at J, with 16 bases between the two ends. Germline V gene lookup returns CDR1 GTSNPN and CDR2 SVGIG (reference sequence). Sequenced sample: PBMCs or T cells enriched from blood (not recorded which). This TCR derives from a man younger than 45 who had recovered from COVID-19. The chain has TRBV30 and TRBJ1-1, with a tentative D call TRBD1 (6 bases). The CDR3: CAWSIGGAIAEAFF. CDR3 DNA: TGTGCCTGGAGTATTGGGGGGGCGATAGCTGAAGCTTTCTTT.